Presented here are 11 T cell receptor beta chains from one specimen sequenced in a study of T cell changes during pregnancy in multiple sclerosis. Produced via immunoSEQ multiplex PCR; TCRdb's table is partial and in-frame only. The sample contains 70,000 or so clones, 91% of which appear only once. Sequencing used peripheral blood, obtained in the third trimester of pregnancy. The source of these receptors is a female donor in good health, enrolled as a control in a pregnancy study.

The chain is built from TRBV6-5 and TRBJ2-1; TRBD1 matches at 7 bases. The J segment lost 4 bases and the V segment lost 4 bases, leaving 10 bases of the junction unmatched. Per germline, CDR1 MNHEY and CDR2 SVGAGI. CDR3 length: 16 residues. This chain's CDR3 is CASSSPKGAQYNEQFF. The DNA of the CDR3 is TGTGCCAGCAGTTCCCCCAAGGGGGCCCAATACAATGAGCAGTTCTTC.

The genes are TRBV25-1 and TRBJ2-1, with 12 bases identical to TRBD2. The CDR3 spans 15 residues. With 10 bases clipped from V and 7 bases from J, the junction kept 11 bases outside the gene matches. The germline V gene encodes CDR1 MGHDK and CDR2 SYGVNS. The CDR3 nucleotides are TGTGCCACGCTAGCGGGAGGGCCGCAACGGAATGAGCAGTTCTTC. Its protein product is CATLAGGPQRNEQFF.

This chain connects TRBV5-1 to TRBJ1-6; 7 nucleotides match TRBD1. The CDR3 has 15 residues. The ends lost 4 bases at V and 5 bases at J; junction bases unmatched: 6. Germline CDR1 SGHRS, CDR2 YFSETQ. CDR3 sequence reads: CASSAGTANNSPLHF. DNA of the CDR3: TGCGCCAGCAGCGCCGGGACAGCCAATAATTCACCCCTCCACTTT.

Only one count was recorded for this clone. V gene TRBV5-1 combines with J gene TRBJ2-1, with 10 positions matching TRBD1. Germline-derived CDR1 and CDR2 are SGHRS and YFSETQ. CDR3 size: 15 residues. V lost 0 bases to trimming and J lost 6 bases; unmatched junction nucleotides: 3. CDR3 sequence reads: CASSLGGQGGNEQFF. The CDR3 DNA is TGCGCCAGCAGCTTGGGCGGACAGGGGGGCAATGAGCAGTTCTTC.

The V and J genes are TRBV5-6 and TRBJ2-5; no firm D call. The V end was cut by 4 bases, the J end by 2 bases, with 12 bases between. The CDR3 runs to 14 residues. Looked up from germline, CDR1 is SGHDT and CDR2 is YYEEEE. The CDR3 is CASSRAGVQETQYF. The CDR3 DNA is TGTGCCAGCAGCCGCGCTGGAGTGCAAGAGACCCAGTACTTC.

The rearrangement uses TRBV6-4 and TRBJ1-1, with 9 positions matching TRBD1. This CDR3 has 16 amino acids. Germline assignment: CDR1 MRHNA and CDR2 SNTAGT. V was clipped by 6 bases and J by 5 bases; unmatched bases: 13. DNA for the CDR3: TGTGCCAGCAGAGAACAGGGGGCAGGGGGTTGGACTGAAGCTTTCTTT. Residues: CASREQGAGGWTEAFF.

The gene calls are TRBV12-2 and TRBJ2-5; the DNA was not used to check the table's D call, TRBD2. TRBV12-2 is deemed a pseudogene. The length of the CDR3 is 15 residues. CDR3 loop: CASRFYTKYQETQYF. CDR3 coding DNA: TGTGCAAGTCGCTTCTATACTAAGTACCAAGAGACCCAGTACTTC.

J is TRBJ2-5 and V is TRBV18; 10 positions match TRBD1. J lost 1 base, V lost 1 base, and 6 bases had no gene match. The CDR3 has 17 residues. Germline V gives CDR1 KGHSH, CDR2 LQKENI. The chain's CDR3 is CASSPQGDRGFQETQYF. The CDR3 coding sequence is TGTGCCAGCTCACCACAAGGGGACAGGGGTTTCCAAGAGACCCAGTACTTC.

The CDR3 DNA is TGTGCCATCAGTGACGAGCGAAGAAGCTACGAGCAGTACTTC. Its protein product is CAISDERRSYEQYF. The J gene is TRBJ2-7, the V gene TRBV10-3, with D unresolved. Germline V CDR1 and CDR2: ENHRY, SYGVKD. The CDR3 runs 14 residues. Between the trimmed V and J ends, which lost 3 bases and 3 bases, there was a span of 12 bases.

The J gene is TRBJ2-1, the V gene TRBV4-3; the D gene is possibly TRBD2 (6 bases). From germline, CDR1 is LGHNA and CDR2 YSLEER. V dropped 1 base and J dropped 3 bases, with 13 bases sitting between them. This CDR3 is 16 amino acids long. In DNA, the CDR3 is TGCGCCAGCAGCCAAGGCGAGGGAGGAGTCTACAATGAGCAGTTCTTC. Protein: CASSQGEGGVYNEQFF.

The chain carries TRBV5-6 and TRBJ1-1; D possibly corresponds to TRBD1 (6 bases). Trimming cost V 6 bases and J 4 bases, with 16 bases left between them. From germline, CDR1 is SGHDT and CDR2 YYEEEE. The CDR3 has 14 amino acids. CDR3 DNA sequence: TGTGCCAGCACCCCTGGGGGGGCAGGCACTGAAGCTTTCTTT. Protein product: CASTPGGAGTEAFF. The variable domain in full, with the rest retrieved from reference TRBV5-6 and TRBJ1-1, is DAGVTQSPTHLIKTRGQQVTLRCSPKSGHDTVSWYQQALGQGPQFIFQYYEEEERQRGNFPDRFSGHQFPNYSSELNVNALLLGDSALYLCASTPGGAGTEAFFGQGTRLTVV.